The T cell receptor beta chain described here comes from a study of cytotoxic CD8 clonotypes in ibrutinib-treated CLL. Across the study: The patients, around 10 relapsed/refractory and under 16 treatment-naive, included about 17 who were IGHV unmutated.

Investigators sought sequencing depths of between 1 in 200,000 and 1 in 1 million T cells. The method was immunoSEQ multiplex PCR; TCRdb's version includes in-frame clones alone and lacks a portion of them. This sample has tens of thousands of clones, with roughly 50% found just once. The V and J ends lost 7 bases and 8 bases respectively, with 27 bases between them. This CDR3 comprises 16 residues. CDR1 and CDR2 from the germline V gene are SQVTM and ANQGSEA. The gene calls are TRBV29-1 and TRBJ2-1, with D possibly being TRBD1 (6 bases). This receptor was taken from a human donor with chronic lymphocytic leukemia. Specimen: PBMCs, collected before ibrutinib treatment. CDR3 DNA: TGCAGCGCTGCCGAGGGGCAGGGGTTAAGGGGAGATGAGCAGTTCTTC. Translated: CSAAEGQGLRGDEQFF.